The clone carrying this T cell receptor (beta chain) was detected only a few times. Its antigen remains unknown. One end of the junction fails to match germline, which may point to a read error. The data were obtained in a study of identical twins. In TCRdb, the 5' RACE reads were re-called with MiXCR into one record per CDR3 protein. The top ten hold about 1% of the sample, which has a few hundred thousand distinct CDR3 sequences, approximately 14% seen once. The study's findings and limits: Cross-sectional statistics underpinned the conclusions; the same donors were not followed.

This same sample was also taken into another study, of yellow fever vaccine responses in identical twins.

The clonotype comes from a woman aged 18-29 years in good health. The sequenced sample consisted of CD4+ T cells sorted from blood.

This CDR3 is CASSQAGTGEGETQYF. The DNA for the CDR3 is TGCGCCAGCAGTCAAGCCGGAACGGGAGAGGGAGAGACCCAGTACTTC. This chain joins TRBV4-3 and TRBJ2-5, with D possibly matching TRBD2 (6 bases). Germline lookup yields CDR1 LGHNA and CDR2 YSLEER. This CDR3 comprises 16 residues.